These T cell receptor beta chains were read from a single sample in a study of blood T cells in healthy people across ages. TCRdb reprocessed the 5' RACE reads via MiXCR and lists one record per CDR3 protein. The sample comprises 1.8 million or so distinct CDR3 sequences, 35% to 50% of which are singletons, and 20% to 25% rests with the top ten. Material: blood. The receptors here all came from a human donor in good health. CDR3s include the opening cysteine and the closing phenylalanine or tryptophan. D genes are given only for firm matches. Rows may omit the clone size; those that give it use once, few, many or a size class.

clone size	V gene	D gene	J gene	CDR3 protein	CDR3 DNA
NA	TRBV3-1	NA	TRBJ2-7	CASSQRPESPQYF	TGTGCCAGCAGCCAAAGACCGGAGAGCCCGCAGTACTTC
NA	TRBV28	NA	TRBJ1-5	CASTCETVRGPQHF	TGTGCCAGCACCTGCGAAACTGTTCGGGGGCCCCAGCATTTT
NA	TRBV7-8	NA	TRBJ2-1	CASSPLSRYNEQFF	TGTGCCAGCAGCCCATTGTCTCGATACAATGAGCAGTTCTTC
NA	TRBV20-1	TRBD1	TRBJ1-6	CSATRSTGNNSPLHF	TGCAGTGCTACCCGCTCGACAGGGAATAATTCACCCCTCCACTTT
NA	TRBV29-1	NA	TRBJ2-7	CSVEGNRPYEQYF	TGCAGCGTTGAGGGGAACAGACCCTACGAGCAGTACTTC
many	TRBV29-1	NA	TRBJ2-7	CSVGGSNYEQYF	TGCAGCGTTGGGGGGAGCAACTACGAGCAGTACTTC
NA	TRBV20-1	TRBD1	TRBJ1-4	CSAPGQGNEKLFF	TGCAGTGCCCCAGGACAGGGGAATGAAAAACTGTTTTTT
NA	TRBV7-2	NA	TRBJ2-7	CASSSQMDSPYEQYF	TGTGCCAGCAGCTCCCAAATGGACAGTCCCTACGAGCAGTACTTC
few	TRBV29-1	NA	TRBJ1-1	CSGRDLDTEAFF	TGCAGCGGCAGGGATCTTGACACTGAAGCTTTCTTT
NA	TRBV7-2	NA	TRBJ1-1	CASSLVGRVSTEAFF	TGTGCCAGCAGCTTAGTGGGGCGGGTGAGCACTGAAGCTTTCTTT
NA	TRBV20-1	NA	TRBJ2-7	CSASSRMTGEQYF	TGCAGTGCTAGTTCTCGCATGACCGGCGAGCAGTACTTC
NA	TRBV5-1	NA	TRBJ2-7	CASSLELTKVVEQYF	TGCGCCAGCAGCTTGGAACTGACGAAGGTTGTCGAGCAGTACTTC
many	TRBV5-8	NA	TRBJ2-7	CASSRALYEQYF	TGTGCCAGCAGCAGGGCCCTCTACGAGCAGTACTTC
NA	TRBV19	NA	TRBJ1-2	CASRPDQDGYTF	TGTGCCAGTAGGCCGGATCAGGACGGCTACACCTTC
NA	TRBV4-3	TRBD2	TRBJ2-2	CASSQEQLAGAANTGELFF	TGCGCCAGCAGCCAAGAACAACTAGCGGGAGCCGCGAACACCGGGGAGCTGTTTTTT
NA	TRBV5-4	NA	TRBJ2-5	CASKRRWGAQETQYF	TGTGCCAGCAAAAGGCGTTGGGGGGCCCAAGAGACCCAGTACTTC
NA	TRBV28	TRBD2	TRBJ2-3	CASSLTQRGTTDTQYF	TGTGCCAGCAGCCTTACCCAGCGGGGGACCACAGATACGCAGTATTTT
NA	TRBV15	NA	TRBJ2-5	CATSNPHKYQETQYF	TGTGCCACCAGCAACCCCCACAAATACCAAGAGACCCAGTACTTC
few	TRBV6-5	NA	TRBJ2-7	CASRESGGPYEQYF	TGTGCCAGCAGAGAATCAGGCGGACCCTACGAGCAGTACTTC
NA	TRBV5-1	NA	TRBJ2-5	CASSLEGFRETQYF	TGCGCCAGCAGCTTGGAAGGTTTTAGGGAGACCCAGTACTTC
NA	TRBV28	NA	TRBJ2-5	CASTKRRGAYQETQYF	TGTGCCAGCACAAAACGGAGGGGGGCATACCAAGAGACCCAGTACTTC
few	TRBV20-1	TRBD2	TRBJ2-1	CSARVRGGYEQFF	TGCAGTGCTAGGGTCCGGGGGGGGTATGAGCAGTTCTTC
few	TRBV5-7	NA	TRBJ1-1	CASSLAPGGDSRRTEAFF	TGTGCCAGCAGCTTGGCCCCGGGGGGCGATTCAAGACGAACTGAAGCTTTCTTT
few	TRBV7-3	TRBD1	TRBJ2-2	CASSLDRGSGELFF	TGTGCCAGCAGTTTGGACAGGGGGAGCGGGGAGCTGTTTTTT